These 24 T cell receptor beta chains were all obtained from the same sample, sequenced in a study of cytomegalovirus exposure and HLA in healthy donors. Primers: 60 Vbeta forward and 13 Jbeta reverse. Libraries were prepared by immunoSEQ multiplex PCR; TCRdb keeps only in-frame clonotypes and omits some of them. The table includes 160,000 or so clones, roughly 85% detected once. Sequencing was carried out using PBMCs. The receptors originated from a woman aged 18-29 years in good health and CMV-seronegative.

The chain joins TRBV4-1 to TRBJ1-2, with a weak D call TRBD1 (6 bases). CDR1 is MGHRA and CDR2 is YSYEKL in the germline V gene. Deletions cut 4 bases from V and 8 bases from J, with 20 bases between. CDR3 size: 15 residues. Written as DNA, the CDR3 is TGCGCCAGCAGCCCCGTGGGGGCTATAGCAGGAGGCTACACCTTC. Amino acid sequence: CASSPVGAIAGGYTF.

The rearrangement links TRBV6-5 to TRBJ1-5; D is possibly TRBD1 (6 bases). The J call may be faulty, since TRBJ2-3 better matches the DNA end. CDR1 MNHEY and CDR2 SVGAGI come from the germline V gene. The CDR3 contains 14 residues. In DNA form, the CDR3 reads TGTGCCAGCAGTTTGACAGGTGGGGAAAGGCCCCAGTATTTT. This encodes CASSLTGGERPQYF.

V is TRBV4-3 and J is TRBJ1-1, with D possibly matching TRBD1 (5 bases). CDR3 length equals 13 residues. V dropped 5 bases and J dropped 4 bases, with 11 bases sitting between them. CDR1 and CDR2 (germline): LGHNA, YSLEER. This CDR3 is CASSELQGTEAFF. As DNA, the CDR3 is TGCGCCAGCAGCGAGCTTCAGGGCACTGAAGCTTTCTTT.

J is TRBJ2-3 and V is TRBV7-2; D remains unclear. V lost 3 bases to trimming and J lost 6 bases, with 13 bases between them. The length of the CDR3 is 14 residues. Germline assignment: CDR1 SGHTA and CDR2 FQGNSA. The CDR3 DNA follows: TGTGCCAGCAGCTTTGCCCCCGGGTCGGATACGCAGTATTTT. Translating gives CASSFAPGSDTQYF.

The sample holds a few counts of this clone. The chain uses TRBV6-5 and TRBJ1-6; no reliable D call. Trimming shortened V by 0 bases and J by 7 bases, and 10 bases separated the two germline ends. Germline V CDR1 and CDR2: MNHEY, SVGAGI. The CDR3 is 15 amino acids. CDR3 DNA sequence: TGTGCCAGCAGTTACTCGGCCGTTGTGAATTCACCCCTCCACTTT. It specifies CASSYSAVVNSPLHF.

The chain combines TRBV5-4 with TRBJ1-1, with 7 bases lining up with TRBD1. This CDR3 spans 14 amino acids. Germline CDR1 SGHNT, CDR2 YYREEE (reference sequence). V gave up 4 bases and J gave up 4 bases; unmatched junction bases: 7. CDR3 sequence: CASSLQGVATEAFF. CDR3 bases: TGTGCCAGCAGCCTCCAGGGGGTCGCCACTGAAGCTTTCTTT. Combining the CDR3 with reference TRBV5-4 and TRBJ1-1 gives the whole variable domain ETGVTQSPTHLIKTRGQQVTLRCSSQSGHNTVSWYQQALGQGPQFIFQYYREEENGRGNFPPRFSGLQFPNYSSELNVNALELDDSALYLCASSLQGVATEAFFGQGTRLTVV.

This clone occurred once. The chain links TRBV28 to TRBJ1-4; the match to TRBD1 covers 8 bases. Germline-derived CDR1 and CDR2 are MDHEN and SYDVKM. The V segment lost 7 bases and the J segment 3 bases; nucleotides outside the gene matches: 4. This CDR3 is built from 14 residues. This CDR3 is CASTKTGANEKLFF. The CDR3 nucleotides are TGTGCCAGCACTAAGACAGGGGCTAATGAAAAACTGTTTTTT.

The chain combines TRBV5-8 with TRBJ2-7; 13 positions match TRBD2. The CDR3 is 16 residues long. V was pared by 4 bases and J by 6 bases, with 10 bases of the junction left unmatched. The germline gives CDR1 SGHTS, CDR2 YDEGEE. For the CDR3, the DNA is TGTGCCAGCAGCCTACAAGGACTAGCGGGAGCCGGCGAGCAGTACTTC. As protein: CASSLQGLAGAGEQYF.

In DNA, the CDR3 is TGTGCCAGCAGAGGGGACTGGAACAATGAGCAGTTCTTC. It translates to CASRGDWNNEQFF. The chain has TRBV28 and TRBJ2-1; D possibly corresponds to TRBD2 (6 bases). The CDR3 length is 13 residues. V was pared by 6 bases and J by 5 bases, with 11 bases between. Germline CDR1 reads MDHEN; CDR2 reads SYDVKM.

DNA of the CDR3: TGTGCCAGCAGGCGACCGGGACAGAAGTTGGGGAACACTGAAGCTTTCTTT. It codes for CASRRPGQKLGNTEAFF. The V gene is TRBV11-2, the J gene TRBJ1-1; 7 bases map to TRBD1. Germline values: CDR1 SGHAT, CDR2 FQNNGV. The CDR3 contains 17 residues. After removal of 6 bases from V and 1 base from J, the junction contained 14 bases not matched to a gene.

In this sample, this clone turned up once. The V call is TRBV11-2, the J call TRBJ2-2; D gene ambiguous. Germline V gene sequence: CDR1 SGHAT, CDR2 FQNNGV. The length of the CDR3 is 12 residues. V was trimmed by 2 bases and J by 6 bases, leaving 4 bases between them. CDR3 protein: CASSLSPGELFF. CDR3 nucleotides: TGTGCCAGCAGCTTATCTCCCGGGGAGCTGTTTTTT.

The chain is built from TRBV7-2 and TRBJ1-6; D unresolved. Trimming stripped 5 bases from V and 5 bases from J, with 13 bases between. The CDR3 runs 15 residues. The germline gives CDR1 SGHTA, CDR2 FQGNSA. The CDR3 loop is CASSPLGGNNSPLHF. DNA for the CDR3: TGTGCCAGCAGCCCGCTGGGAGGGAATAATTCACCCCTCCACTTT.

This CDR3 is CAISGDRGRGGTEAFF. The CDR3 DNA reads TGTGCCATCAGTGGCGACAGGGGGCGCGGGGGCACTGAAGCTTTCTTT. The V and J genes are TRBV10-3 and TRBJ1-1; 10 bases line up with TRBD1. Germline CDR1 ENHRY, CDR2 SYGVKD. This CDR3 comprises 16 residues. With 4 bases clipped from V and 4 bases from J, the junction kept 9 bases outside the gene matches.

The V gene is TRBV29-1, the J gene TRBJ2-5, with 11 positions matching TRBD2. The CDR3 has 15 amino acids. Germline V gene data show CDR1 as SQVTM and CDR2 as ANQGSEA. J lost 2 bases, V lost 1 base, and 3 bases had no gene match. CDR3 sequence: CSVEVASGRQETQYF. CDR3 nucleotide sequence: TGCAGCGTTGAAGTTGCTAGCGGGAGGCAAGAGACCCAGTACTTC.

The chain employs TRBV5-4 and TRBJ2-7; 9 bases map to TRBD1. Germline CDR1 reads SGHNT; CDR2 reads YYREEE (reference sequence). The CDR3 extends over 17 amino acids. V was clipped by 4 bases and J by 5 bases; unmatched bases: 16. In DNA form, the CDR3 reads TGTGCCAGCAGCCCTCCGGGACAGGGCTCATATTCCCACGAGCAGTACTTC. It encodes CASSPPGQGSYSHEQYF.

This CDR3 is CASSETGGNEQYF. The DNA of the CDR3 is TGTGCCAGCAGTGAGACAGGGGGAAACGAGCAGTACTTC. The chain carries TRBV6-1 and TRBJ2-7; 9 bases align to TRBD1. The CDR3 extends over 13 amino acids. The ends lost 3 bases at V and 5 bases at J; junction bases unmatched: 2. Germline CDR1 reads MNHNS; CDR2 reads SASEGT.

V usage is TRBV5-6 and J usage is TRBJ2-7; 10 positions agree with TRBD1. Unmatched junction bases numbered 10, after V lost 1 base and J lost 6 bases. The germline V gene has CDR1 SGHDT and CDR2 YYEEEE. The CDR3 is 16 residues long. Here the CDR3 reads CASSLWDRGWSGEQYF. In nucleotides, the CDR3 is TGTGCCAGCAGCTTGTGGGACAGGGGATGGAGTGGCGAGCAGTACTTC.

This clone was observed a few times. In the same sample, other DNA sequences code for this CDR3. The chain recombines TRBV6-6 with TRBJ2-1, with TRBD1 matching 7 bases. The CDR3 is made up of 14 amino acids. The V segment lost 4 bases and the J segment 5 bases; nucleotides outside the gene matches: 5. Germline CDR1 and CDR2: MNHNY and SVGAGI (reference sequence). The CDR3 protein is CASSSRGSDNEQFF. As DNA, the CDR3 is TGTGCCAGCAGTTCCAGGGGGTCAGACAATGAGCAGTTCTTC.

This sequence joins TRBV10-3 and TRBJ2-3, with 7 nucleotides matching TRBD1. Trimming removed 6 bases from V and 2 bases from J; junction bases left unmatched: 5. The CDR3 sequence is 14 residues long. Germline-derived CDR1 and CDR2 are ENHRY and SYGVKD. The CDR3 loop reads CAISPDRSTDTQYF. The CDR3 nucleotides are TGTGCCATCAGCCCGGACAGGTCCACAGATACGCAGTATTTT.

The CDR3 loop reads CASSLVGGSPSYEQYF. The DNA of the CDR3 is TGTGCCAGCAGCTTAGTGGGCGGGAGTCCCTCCTACGAGCAGTACTTC. The chain is built from TRBV7-2 and TRBJ2-7; 7 nucleotides align to TRBD2. This CDR3 comprises 16 residues. CDR1 SGHTA and CDR2 FQGNSA come from the germline V gene. V was pared by 1 base and J by 0 bases, with 6 bases of the junction left unmatched. Full variable domain (rest looked up from reference TRBV7-2 and TRBJ2-7): GAGVSQSPSNKVTEKGKDVELRCDPISGHTALYWYRQSLGQGLEFLIYFQGNSAPDKSGLPSDRFSAERTGGSVSTLTIQRTQQEDSAVYLCASSLVGGSPSYEQYFGPGTRLTVT.

V is TRBV11-3 and J is TRBJ2-1, with 15 nucleotides matching TRBD2. Germline V gene sequence: CDR1 SGHNT, CDR2 YENEEA. This CDR3 is built from 15 residues. The ends lost 3 bases at V and 10 bases at J; junction bases unmatched: 4. The CDR3 region has the DNA TGTGCCAGCAGCTTCGGACTAGCGGGAGGGGAGGAGCAGTTCTTC. It encodes CASSFGLAGGEEQFF.

V usage is TRBV5-5 and J usage is TRBJ2-5; 12 bases fit TRBD2. This CDR3 spans 16 amino acids. Germline CDR1 SGHKS, CDR2 YYEKEE (reference sequence). V lost 0 bases to trimming and J lost 3 bases; unmatched junction nucleotides: 3. The CDR3 here is CASSLGLAGVKETQYF. CDR3 coding DNA: TGTGCCAGCAGCTTGGGACTAGCGGGGGTAAAAGAGACCCAGTACTTC.

V gene TRBV6-5 combines with J gene TRBJ2-1, with TRBD2 identical over 8 bases. V shed 6 bases and J 8 bases; nucleotides not matched to a gene: 6. Germline V gene sequence: CDR1 MNHEY, CDR2 SVGAGI. CDR3 size: 13 residues. The CDR3 DNA is TGTGCCAGCAGGTCCCTCGGGAGGGATGAGCAGTTCTTC. This codes for CASRSLGRDEQFF.

This clone has more than one count but fewer than ten. This CDR3 reads CASSAAGDTDTQYF. CDR3 in DNA: TGTGCCAGCAGCGCAGCGGGAGACACAGATACGCAGTATTTT. The chain employs TRBV6-4 and TRBJ2-3; TRBD2 aligns across 8 bases. This CDR3 region has 14 residues. Trimming cost V 6 bases and J 2 bases; bases outside gene matches: 4. Germline V lookup: CDR1 MRHNA, CDR2 SNTAGT.